The next 7 T cell receptor beta chains were all read from a single sample in a study of cytomegalovirus exposure and HLA in healthy donors. Clones were read by immunoSEQ multiplex PCR, and TCRdb kept only the in-frame ones, dropping some. The sample carries about 240,000 clones, approximately 86% recorded once. The material sequenced was PBMCs. These receptors were taken from a woman aged 25 to 39 in good health and CMV-seropositive.

In its sample, this clone was seen once. The rearrangement joins TRBV28 to TRBJ1-2; unclear D gene. Looked up from germline, CDR1 is MDHEN and CDR2 is SYDVKM. CDR3 length: 14 residues. Trimming pared 1 base from V and 0 bases from J, leaving 6 bases between. CDR3 nucleotides: TGTGCCAGCAGTTTATCTCCTGCTAACTATGGCTACACCTTC. Its translation is CASSLSPANYGYTF.

The genes are TRBV7-2 and TRBJ2-2, with 10 bases that match TRBD2. This CDR3 region has 16 residues. CDR1 is SGHTA, CDR2 FQGNSA, per germline. V lost 1 base and J lost 4; bases outside the gene matches: 3. In DNA form, the CDR3 reads TGTGCCAGCAGCTTAGATCCTAGCGGGAGCACCGGGGAGCTGTTTTTT. Residues: CASSLDPSGSTGELFF.

The chain links TRBV2 to TRBJ2-3; tentatively, D is TRBD2 (5 bases). The CDR3 length is 13 residues. The V end lost 7 bases, the J end lost 0 bases, and 8 bases lay between the germline ends. CDR1 is SNHLY and CDR2 is FYNNEI in the germline V gene. The CDR3 DNA reads as TGTGCCAGCATCGGCGGGAGCACAGATACGCAGTATTTT. It specifies CASIGGSTDTQYF.

This chain links TRBV28 with TRBJ2-2, with 9 bases lining up with TRBD1. V lost 2 bases to trimming and J lost 0 bases; unmatched junction nucleotides: 10. The CDR3 is 19 amino acids. Germline V lookup: CDR1 MDHEN, CDR2 SYDVKM. The DNA for the CDR3 is TGTGCCAGCAGTTTAACGGGACAGGGCGTATCATCGAACACCGGGGAGCTGTTTTTT. Translating gives CASSLTGQGVSSNTGELFF.

This chain connects TRBV18 to TRBJ2-3; D is uncertain. Trimming cost V 8 bases and J 5 bases, with 20 bases left between them. The CDR3 extends over 15 amino acids. Germline V lookup: CDR1 KGHSH, CDR2 LQKENI. The CDR3 DNA is TGTGCCAGCCAAGAGTCCGAGCTCCGACTAGATACGCAGTATTTT. Protein product: CASQESELRLDTQYF.

This clone was seen once. The chain uses TRBV28 and TRBJ2-1; 8 bases fit TRBD2. V was pared by 3 bases and J by 4 bases, with 11 bases of the junction left unmatched. Germline CDR1 MDHEN, CDR2 SYDVKM. The CDR3 has 17 amino acids. The CDR3 reads CASSFYSGNRTYNEQFF. The CDR3 DNA reads as TGTGCCAGCAGTTTTTATAGCGGGAATCGAACTTACAATGAGCAGTTCTTC.

This clone showed up just once. The chain employs TRBV6-1 and TRBJ2-3; a weak D match, TRBD2 (6 bases). CDR3 length: 13 residues. V was clipped by 6 bases and J by 1 base, with 8 bases between them. Germline V CDR1 and CDR2: MNHNS, SASEGT. The CDR3 protein is CASRLAGTDTQYF. The CDR3 region has the DNA TGTGCCAGCAGACTAGCAGGCACAGATACGCAGTATTTT.